The 8 T cell receptor beta chains reported below all come from one sample, sequenced in a study of shared clonotypes between healthy human individuals. Using immunoSEQ multiplex PCR, the repertoire was profiled, and TCRdb retains in-frame clones only, with some absent. This sample carries hundreds of thousands of clones, roughly 77% of them seen once, and the ten largest clones take 13%. Input material: PBMCs. These receptors all come from a woman in her thirties or forties in good health. Some clones in this sample may be carry-over from other donors' samples.

This chain joins TRBV18 and TRBJ1-4, with D unresolved. Trimming took 3 bases from V and 1 from J, leaving 6 bases between them. Per the germline V gene, CDR1 is KGHSH and CDR2 is LQKENI. This CDR3 has 14 amino acids. The CDR3 reads CASSPGGTNEKLFF. CDR3 nucleotide sequence: TGTGCCAGCTCACCGGGTGGAACTAATGAAAAACTGTTTTTT. Using reference TRBV18 and TRBJ1-4 for the parts outside the CDR3, the full variable domain is NAGVMQNPRHLVRRRGQEARLRCSPMKGHSHVYWYRQLPEEGLKFMVYLQKENIIDESGMPKERFSAEFPKEGPSILRIQQVVRGDSAAYFCASSPGGTNEKLFFGSGTQLSVL.

The chain has TRBV5-1 and TRBJ2-1, with 8 bases matching TRBD1. The CDR3 consists of 16 residues. After removal of 4 bases from V and 3 bases from J, the junction contained 9 bases not matched to a gene. CDR1 is SGHRS, CDR2 YFSETQ, per germline. The DNA for the CDR3 is TGCGCCAGCAGCCCAGGGACAGGAGACCTCTACAATGAGCAGTTCTTC. Translating gives CASSPGTGDLYNEQFF.

On this clone itself: This CDR3 is also generated by other DNA sequences in the sample. This chain uses TRBV7-9 with TRBJ2-5; no firm D call. This CDR3 has 12 amino acids. Germline CDR1 and CDR2: SEHNR and FQNEAQ (reference sequence). V dropped 1 base and J dropped 5 bases, with 5 bases sitting between them. Here the CDR3 reads CASSLVRETQYF. CDR3 sequence (DNA): TGTGCCAGCAGCTTAGTTCGGGAGACCCAGTACTTC.

This chain links TRBV27 with TRBJ2-3, with D perhaps matching TRBD2 (6 bases). Between the trimmed V and J ends, which lost 6 bases and 2 bases, there was a span of 18 bases. The CDR3 runs 16 residues. Per germline, CDR1 MNHEY and CDR2 SMNVEV (reference sequence). CDR3 sequence reads: CASSPGVGWVTDTQYF. CDR3 coding DNA: TGTGCCAGCAGCCCGGGGGTGGGTTGGGTCACAGATACGCAGTATTTT.

The chain has TRBV27 and TRBJ2-3; D not certain. V lost 5 bases, J lost 0 bases, and 9 bases lay in between. The germline gives CDR1 MNHEY, CDR2 SMNVEV (reference sequence). The CDR3 is 14 residues long. Written as DNA, the CDR3 is TGTGCCAGCAGTCCGACCCCTAGCACAGATACGCAGTATTTT. Its translation: CASSPTPSTDTQYF.

V usage is TRBV7-8 and J usage is TRBJ2-3; a weak D match, TRBD1 (6 bases). The V gene's germline CDR1 is SGHVS and CDR2 FQNEAQ. This CDR3 has 18 residues. V lost 3 bases and J lost 5, with 24 bases in between. CDR3 sequence (DNA): TGTGCCAGCAGCTTTGGTGACCGGGACACCCTTTCTAAAGATACGCAGTATTTT. It translates to CASSFGDRDTLSKDTQYF. The full variable domain, with the rest looked up from reference TRBV7-8 and TRBJ2-3, is GAGVSQSPRYKVAKRGQDVALRCDPISGHVSLFWYQQALGQGPEFLTYFQNEAQLDKSGLPSDRFFAERPEGSVSTLKIQRTQQEDSAVYLCASSFGDRDTLSKDTQYFGPGTRLTVL.

The V and J genes are TRBV5-1 and TRBJ2-7, with 11 bases identical to TRBD2. Germline assignment: CDR1 SGHRS and CDR2 YFSETQ. After removal of 4 bases from V and 2 bases from J, the junction contained 8 bases not matched to a gene. This CDR3 region has 16 residues. CDR3 in amino acids: CASSPMTSGTAYEQYF. DNA for the CDR3: TGCGCCAGCAGCCCGATGACTAGCGGGACAGCCTACGAGCAGTACTTC.

This clone was counted between two and nine times. The chain is built from TRBV5-6 and TRBJ2-5; the D gene is possibly TRBD2 (5 bases). From germline, CDR1 is SGHDT and CDR2 YYEEEE. Trimming stripped 4 bases from V and 1 base from J, with 8 bases between. The CDR3 is made up of 13 amino acids. In DNA form, the CDR3 reads TGTGCCAGCAGCCTGGACTTCCAAGAGACCCAGTACTTC. It yields the protein CASSLDFQETQYF. Together with reference TRBV5-6 and TRBJ2-5, the CDR3 gives the full variable domain: DAGVTQSPTHLIKTRGQQVTLRCSPKSGHDTVSWYQQALGQGPQFIFQYYEEEERQRGNFPDRFSGHQFPNYSSELNVNALLLGDSALYLCASSLDFQETQYFGPGTRLLVL.